This record covers a single T cell receptor (beta chain). These data are taken from a study of blood T cell repertoires in COVID-19. About the research overall: Collection of acute and convalescent COVID-19 samples took place in the United States, Italy and Spain. Sources were T cells, B-cell-depleted T cells, or PBMCs; the material itself was cDNA or gDNA.

In the source study's methods: For nucleated cells, counts were estimated from reference gene primer amplification. Libraries were prepared by immunoSEQ multiplex PCR; TCRdb keeps only in-frame clonotypes and omits some of them. V, J and clone size were drawn from that table, and D and trimming were deduced from the DNA. The sample has fewer than 250,000 clones, about 86% seen once. Trimming cost V 0 bases and J 4 bases; bases outside gene matches: 1. Per germline, CDR1 MNHEY and CDR2 SVGAGI. There are 14 residues in the CDR3. The genes are TRBV6-5 and TRBJ1-2; 8 bases map to TRBD1. The origin of this receptor is a woman aged 50 to 65 with acute or convalescent COVID-19. The sequenced sample was peripheral blood. CDR3 DNA sequence: TGTGCCAGCAGTTACTCGCAGGGGGCCTATGGCTACACCTTC. Amino acid sequence: CASSYSQGAYGYTF.